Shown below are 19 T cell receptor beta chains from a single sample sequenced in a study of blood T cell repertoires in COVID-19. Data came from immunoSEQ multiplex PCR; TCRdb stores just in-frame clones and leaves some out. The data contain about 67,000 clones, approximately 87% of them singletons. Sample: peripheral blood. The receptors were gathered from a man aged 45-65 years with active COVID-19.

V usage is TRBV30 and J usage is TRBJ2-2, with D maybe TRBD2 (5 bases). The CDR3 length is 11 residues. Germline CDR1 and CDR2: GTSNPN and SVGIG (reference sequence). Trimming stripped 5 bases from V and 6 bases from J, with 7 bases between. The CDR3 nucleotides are TGTGCCTGGCTAGCTGCCGGGGAGCTGTTTTTT. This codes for CAWLAAGELFF.

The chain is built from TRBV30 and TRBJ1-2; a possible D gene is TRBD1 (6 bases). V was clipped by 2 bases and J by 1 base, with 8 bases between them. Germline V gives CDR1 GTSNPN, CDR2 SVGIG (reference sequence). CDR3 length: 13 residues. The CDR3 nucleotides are TGTGCCTGGAGTCCGGGACATAACTATGGCTACACCTTC. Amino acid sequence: CAWSPGHNYGYTF.

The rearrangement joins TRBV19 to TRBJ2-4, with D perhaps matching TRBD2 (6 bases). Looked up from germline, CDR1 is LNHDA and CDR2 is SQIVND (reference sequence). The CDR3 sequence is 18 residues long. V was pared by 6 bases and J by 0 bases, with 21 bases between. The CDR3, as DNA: TGTGCCAGTAGCCGGAGGGCGACTCAAATACTAGCCAAAAACATTCAGTACTTC. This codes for CASSRRATQILAKNIQYF.

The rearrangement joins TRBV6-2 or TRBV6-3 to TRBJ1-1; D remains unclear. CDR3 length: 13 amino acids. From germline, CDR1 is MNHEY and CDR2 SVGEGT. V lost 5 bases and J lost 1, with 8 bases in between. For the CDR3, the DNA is TGTGCCAGCAGTACGACTCAGAACACTGAAGCTTTCTTT. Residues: CASSTTQNTEAFF.

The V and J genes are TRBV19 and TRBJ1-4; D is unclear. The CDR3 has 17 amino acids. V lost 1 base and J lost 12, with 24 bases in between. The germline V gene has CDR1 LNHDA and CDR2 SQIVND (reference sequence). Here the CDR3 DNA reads TGTGCCAGTAGTATAGTCGCTACTGGAAACCGGCCCGGGGAACTGTTTTTT. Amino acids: CASSIVATGNRPGELFF. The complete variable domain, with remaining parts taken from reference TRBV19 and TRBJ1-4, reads DGGITQSPKYLFRKEGQNVTLSCEQNLNHDAMYWYRQDPGQGLRLIYYSQIVNDFQKGDIAEGYSVSREKKESFPLTVTSAQKNPTAFYLCASSIVATGNRPGELFFGSGTQLSVL.

The CDR3 spells CASNRGVGMNTEAFF. CDR3 bases: TGTGCCAGCAACAGGGGGGTAGGTATGAACACTGAAGCTTTCTTT. This rearrangement joins TRBV19 to TRBJ1-1; 8 nucleotides agree with TRBD1. V shed 9 bases and J 0 bases; nucleotides not matched to a gene: 9. Germline CDR1 and CDR2: LNHDA and SQIVND (reference sequence). The CDR3 extends over 15 amino acids.

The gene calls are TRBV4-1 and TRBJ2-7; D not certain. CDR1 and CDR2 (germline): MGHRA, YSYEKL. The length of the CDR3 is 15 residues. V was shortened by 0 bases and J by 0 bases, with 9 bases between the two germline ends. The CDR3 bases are TGCGCCAGCAGCCAAGACTTGGGCGACTCCTACGAGCAGTACTTC. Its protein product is CASSQDLGDSYEQYF.

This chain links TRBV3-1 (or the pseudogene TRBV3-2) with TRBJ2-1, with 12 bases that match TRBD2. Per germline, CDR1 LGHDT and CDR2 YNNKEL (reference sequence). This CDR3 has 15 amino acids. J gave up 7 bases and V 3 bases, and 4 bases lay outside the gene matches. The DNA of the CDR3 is TGTGCCAGCAGCCACAGTCTAGCGGGGGGGAATGAGCAGTTCTTC. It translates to CASSHSLAGGNEQFF.

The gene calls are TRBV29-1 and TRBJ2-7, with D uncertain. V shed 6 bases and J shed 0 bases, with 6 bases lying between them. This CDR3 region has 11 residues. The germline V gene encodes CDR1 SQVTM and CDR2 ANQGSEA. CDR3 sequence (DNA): TGCAGCGTAACGAGCTCCTACGAGCAGTACTTC. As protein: CSVTSSYEQYF.

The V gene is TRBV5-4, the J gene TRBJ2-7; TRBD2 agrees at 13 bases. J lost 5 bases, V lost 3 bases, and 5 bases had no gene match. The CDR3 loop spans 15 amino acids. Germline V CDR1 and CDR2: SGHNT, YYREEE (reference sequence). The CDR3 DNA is TGTGCCAGCAGCTCCTGGACTAGCGGGAGTCACGAGCAGTACTTC. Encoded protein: CASSSWTSGSHEQYF. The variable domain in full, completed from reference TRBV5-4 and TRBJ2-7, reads ETGVTQSPTHLIKTRGQQVTLRCSSQSGHNTVSWYQQALGQGPQFIFQYYREEENGRGNFPPRFSGLQFPNYSSELNVNALELDDSALYLCASSSWTSGSHEQYFGPGTRLTVT.

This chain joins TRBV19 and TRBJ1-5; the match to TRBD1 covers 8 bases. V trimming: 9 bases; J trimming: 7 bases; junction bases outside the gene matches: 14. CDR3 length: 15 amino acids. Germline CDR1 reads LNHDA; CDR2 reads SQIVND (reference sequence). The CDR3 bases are TGTGCCAGCTCCCTTACCAGGGGGCCCACCCAGCCCCAGCATTTT. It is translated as CASSLTRGPTQPQHF.

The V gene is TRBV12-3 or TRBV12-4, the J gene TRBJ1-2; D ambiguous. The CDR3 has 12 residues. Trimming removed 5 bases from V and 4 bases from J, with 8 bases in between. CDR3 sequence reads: CASSLLGYGYTF. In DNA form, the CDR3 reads TGTGCCAGCAGTCTTCTAGGCTATGGCTACACCTTC.

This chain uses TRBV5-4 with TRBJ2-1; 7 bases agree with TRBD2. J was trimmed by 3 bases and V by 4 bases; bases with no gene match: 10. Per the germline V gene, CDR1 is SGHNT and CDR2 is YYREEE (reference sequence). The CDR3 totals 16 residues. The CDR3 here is CASSGGGRVDYNEQFF. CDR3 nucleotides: TGTGCCAGCAGCGGGGGAGGGAGGGTAGACTACAATGAGCAGTTCTTC.

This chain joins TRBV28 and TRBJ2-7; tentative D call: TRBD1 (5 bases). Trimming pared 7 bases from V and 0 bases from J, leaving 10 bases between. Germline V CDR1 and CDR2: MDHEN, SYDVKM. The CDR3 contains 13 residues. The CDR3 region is CASTTAGSYEQYF. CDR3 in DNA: TGTGCCAGCACGACAGCTGGCTCCTACGAGCAGTACTTC.

The CDR3 DNA reads as TGTGCCAGCAGCTTAGCCGGGGGGGTAGATACGCAGTATTTT. Translation: CASSLAGGVDTQYF. The rearrangement joins TRBV7-2 to TRBJ2-3, with 8 positions matching TRBD2. The junction had 1 base not matched to a gene; V was cut back by 0 bases and J by 5 bases. The V gene's germline CDR1 is SGHTA and CDR2 FQGNSA. The CDR3 is 14 residues long. Full variable domain (missing parts from reference TRBV7-2 and TRBJ2-3): GAGVSQSPSNKVTEKGKDVELRCDPISGHTALYWYRQSLGQGLEFLIYFQGNSAPDKSGLPSDRFSAERTGGSVSTLTIQRTQQEDSAVYLCASSLAGGVDTQYFGPGTRLTVL.

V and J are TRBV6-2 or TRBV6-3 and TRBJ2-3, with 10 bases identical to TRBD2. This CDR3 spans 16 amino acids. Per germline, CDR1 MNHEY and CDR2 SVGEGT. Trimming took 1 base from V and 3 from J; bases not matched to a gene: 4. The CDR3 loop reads CASSYFTSGVTDTQYF. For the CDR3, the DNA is TGTGCCAGCAGTTACTTTACTAGCGGGGTTACAGATACGCAGTATTTT.

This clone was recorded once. CDR3 sequence (DNA): TGTGCCAGCAGCTTGCGCCCGGGGTCCTACGAGCAGTACTTC. As protein: CASSLRPGSYEQYF. V is TRBV5-5 and J is TRBJ2-7; the D gene is possibly TRBD2 (5 bases). The V gene's germline CDR1 is SGHKS and CDR2 YYEKEE (reference sequence). V lost 1 base and J 1 base, leaving 9 bases between the germline ends. CDR3 length: 14 amino acids.

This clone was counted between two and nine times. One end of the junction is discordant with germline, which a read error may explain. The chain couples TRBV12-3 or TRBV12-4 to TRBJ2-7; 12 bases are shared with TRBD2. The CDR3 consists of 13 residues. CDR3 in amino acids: CASSLAGGDEQYF. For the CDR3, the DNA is TGTGCCAGCAGTCTAGCGGGAGGGGACGAGCAGTACTTC.

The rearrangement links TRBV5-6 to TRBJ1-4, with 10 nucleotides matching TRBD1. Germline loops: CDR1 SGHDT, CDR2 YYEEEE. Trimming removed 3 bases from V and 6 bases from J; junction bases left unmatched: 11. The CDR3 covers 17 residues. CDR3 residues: CASSSVPGQGSDEKLFF. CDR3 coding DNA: TGTGCCAGCAGCTCGGTCCCGGGACAGGGGTCAGATGAAAAACTGTTTTTT. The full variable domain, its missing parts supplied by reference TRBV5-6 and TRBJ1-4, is DAGVTQSPTHLIKTRGQQVTLRCSPKSGHDTVSWYQQALGQGPQFIFQYYEEEERQRGNFPDRFSGHQFPNYSSELNVNALLLGDSALYLCASSSVPGQGSDEKLFFGSGTQLSVL.